The present entry profiles one TCR beta chain with its context. The data derive from a study of blood T cell repertoires in COVID-19. One Seattle source followed patients from active infection through their disease course. Germline trimming cut 4 bases from V and 4 bases from J; bases unmatched to any gene: 9. The CDR3 sequence is 16 residues long. Germline V gene lookup returns CDR1 SGHRS and CDR2 YFSETQ. Sequenced by immunoSEQ multiplex PCR; TCRdb stores in-frame clones only, minus some. The data contain 85,000 to 100,000 clones, approximately 80% of them singletons. Source material: peripheral blood. The sequence derives from a man older than 75 with COVID-19, enrolled during active disease. The chain combines TRBV5-1 with TRBJ2-3; the match to TRBD1 covers 10 bases. The CDR3 spells CASSTPTGGRSDTQYF. In DNA form, the CDR3 reads TGCGCCAGCAGCACGCCGACAGGGGGCAGGTCAGATACGCAGTATTTT.